The 24 T cell receptor beta chains below all came from one sample that was sequenced in a study of T cell clones after liver transplantation. Clones were read by immunoSEQ multiplex PCR, and TCRdb kept only the in-frame ones, dropping some. The sample records around 97,000 clones, around 80% being singletons. The sample here was CD4+ T cells from blood, taken approximately 4 years after liver transplant. The receptors stem from a human patient who received a liver transplant. Certain T cells may be donor cells from the graft.

This chain joins TRBV9 and TRBJ2-1; D possibly corresponds to TRBD2 (6 bases). The germline V gene encodes CDR1 SGDLS and CDR2 YYNGEE. CDR3 length: 16 residues. Trimming shortened V by 3 bases and J by 0 bases, and 13 bases separated the two germline ends. The CDR3 DNA is TGTGCCAGCAGCGCCGCGGGGTTTAGCTCCTACAATGAGCAGTTCTTC. Translated: CASSAAGFSSYNEQFF. The full variable domain, with the rest looked up from reference TRBV9 and TRBJ2-1, is DSGVTQTPKHLITATGQRVTLRCSPRSGDLSVYWYQQSLDQGLQFLIQYYNGEERAKGNILERFSAQQFPDLHSELNLSSLELGDSALYFCASSAAGFSSYNEQFFGPGTRLTVL.

The rearrangement uses TRBV15 and TRBJ2-2; 8 bases fit TRBD1. Looked up from germline, CDR1 is LNHNV and CDR2 is YYDKDF (reference sequence). J was trimmed by 6 bases and V by 4 bases; bases with no gene match: 4. The CDR3 is made up of 14 amino acids. The CDR3 sequence: CATSTQTGAGELFF. CDR3 nucleotides: TGTGCCACCAGCACCCAGACAGGGGCCGGGGAGCTGTTTTTT.

The chain carries TRBV5-1 and TRBJ1-3, with 8 bases matching TRBD1. The CDR3 contains 17 residues. With 0 bases clipped from V and 0 bases from J, the junction kept 5 bases outside the gene matches. Looked up from germline, CDR1 is SGHRS and CDR2 is YFSETQ. The chain's CDR3 is CASSLGTGSVSGNTIYF. DNA for the CDR3: TGCGCCAGCAGCTTGGGGACAGGGAGTGTCTCTGGAAACACCATATATTTT.

The chain has TRBV6-1 and TRBJ1-5, with 9 nucleotides matching TRBD1. CDR1 MNHNS and CDR2 SASEGT come from the germline V gene. Losses at the gene ends were 3 bases for V and 6 bases for J; bases not matched to a gene: 12. CDR3 size: 17 residues. CDR3 sequence: CASSDQPGTGLAQPQHF. CDR3 coding DNA: TGTGCCAGCAGTGACCAGCCCGGGACAGGGCTCGCTCAGCCCCAGCATTTT.

V usage is TRBV18 and J usage is TRBJ1-2; 10 bases align to TRBD1. After removal of 1 base from V and 6 bases from J, the junction contained 8 bases not matched to a gene. Germline CDR1 reads KGHSH; CDR2 reads LQKENI. The CDR3 loop spans 16 amino acids. The CDR3 region has the DNA TGTGCCAGCTCACCACTTGGGACAGGGGAGAGAGATGGCTACACCTTC. Translating gives CASSPLGTGERDGYTF.

This clone came up a few times. The rearrangement joins TRBV19 to TRBJ2-7, with a possible D match to TRBD2 (6 bases). This CDR3 is built from 14 residues. The germline V gene has CDR1 LNHDA and CDR2 SQIVND (reference sequence). The V and J ends lost 4 bases and 7 bases respectively, with 17 bases between them. The CDR3 nucleotides are TGTGCCAGTAGTACGACCTGGACCGCGGGGGAGCAGTACTTC. Residues: CASSTTWTAGEQYF.

The V call is TRBV7-8, the J call TRBJ2-2, with no clear D. Per the germline V gene, CDR1 is SGHVS and CDR2 is FQNEAQ. The V and J ends lost 1 base and 1 base respectively, with 16 bases between them. This CDR3 contains 18 residues. CDR3 residues: CASSLEFASGVNTGELFF. The DNA of the CDR3 is TGTGCCAGCAGCTTAGAATTCGCCAGTGGGGTGAACACCGGGGAGCTGTTTTTT.

This chain links TRBV13 with TRBJ1-5; 9 nucleotides align to TRBD1. Trimming took 6 bases from V and 5 from J; bases not matched to a gene: 5. The germline gives CDR1 PRHDT, CDR2 FYEKMQ (reference sequence). The CDR3 runs to 14 residues. This CDR3 is CASSHRGQDQPQHF. DNA of the CDR3: TGTGCCAGCAGTCACAGGGGGCAGGATCAGCCCCAGCATTTT.

The J gene is TRBJ2-6, the V gene TRBV19; D uncertain. CDR1 LNHDA and CDR2 SQIVND come from the germline V gene (reference sequence). The CDR3 totals 14 residues. V lost 6 bases to trimming and J lost 0 bases, with 6 bases between them. The CDR3 spells CASSPPSGANVLTF. CDR3 bases: TGTGCCAGTAGCCCCCCCTCTGGGGCCAACGTCCTGACTTTC.

The chain combines TRBV5-1 with TRBJ2-3; unclear D gene. The V gene's germline CDR1 is SGHRS and CDR2 YFSETQ. CDR3 length: 13 amino acids. V shed 1 base and J shed 3 bases, with 6 bases lying between them. The CDR3 region has the DNA TGCGCCAGCAGCTTGTGGCAAACAGATACGCAGTATTTT. Translation: CASSLWQTDTQYF.

The chain employs TRBV5-6 and TRBJ1-3; 8 bases match TRBD1. The CDR3 has 14 residues. V lost 4 bases, J lost 8 bases, and 8 bases stayed unmatched. In germline, CDR1 is SGHDT, CDR2 YYEEEE. This CDR3 reads CASSPNYRGDTIYF. The CDR3 DNA reads as TGTGCCAGCAGCCCTAACTACAGGGGGGACACCATATATTTT.

The chain combines TRBV5-4 with TRBJ1-6, with D possibly TRBD1 on 6 matching bases. Germline CDR1 reads SGHNT; CDR2 reads YYREEE (reference sequence). The ends were cut back, 4 bases at V and 7 bases at J, with 15 bases in the middle. The CDR3 extends over 15 amino acids. The CDR3 loop reads CASSLPTGANSPLHF. The CDR3 bases are TGTGCCAGCAGCCTCCCGACAGGAGCGAATTCACCCCTCCACTTT.

This chain connects TRBV29-1 to TRBJ2-1; D unresolved. The V end lost 6 bases, the J end lost 6 bases, and 9 bases lay between the germline ends. Germline CDR1 and CDR2: SQVTM and ANQGSEA. The CDR3 covers 11 residues. The CDR3 DNA reads TGCAGCGTACAACGGCCCAATGAGCAGTTCTTC. Its protein product is CSVQRPNEQFF.

The rearrangement joins TRBV9 to TRBJ1-2; D gene unclear. The V gene's germline CDR1 is SGDLS and CDR2 YYNGEE. Trimming shortened V by 4 bases and J by 8 bases, and 15 bases separated the two germline ends. This CDR3 is 13 amino acids long. The CDR3 DNA reads as TGTGCCAGCAGCCTTTCCGGGCCCGGCGGCTACACCTTC. Translating it yields CASSLSGPGGYTF.

This sequence joins TRBV6-5 and TRBJ2-7; TRBD1 matches 8 bases. V lost 6 bases, J lost 5 bases, and 6 bases stayed unmatched. The germline gives CDR1 MNHEY, CDR2 SVGAGI. The CDR3 is 13 residues long. CDR3 sequence reads: CASSDRGRNEQYF. CDR3 bases: TGTGCCAGCAGCGACAGGGGAAGAAACGAGCAGTACTTC.

This chain uses TRBV7-3 with TRBJ2-2, with D tentatively TRBD1 or TRBD2 (5 bases each). Germline assignment: CDR1 SGHTA and CDR2 FQGTGA. The CDR3 spans 14 residues. V dropped 6 bases and J dropped 2 bases, with 10 bases sitting between them. The CDR3 loop reads CASRGTVNTGELFF. CDR3 bases: TGTGCCAGCAGAGGGACCGTTAACACCGGGGAGCTGTTTTTT.

This chain uses TRBV19 with TRBJ1-4, with 8 bases lining up with TRBD1. CDR3 length equals 14 residues. From germline, CDR1 is LNHDA and CDR2 SQIVND (reference sequence). J lost 8 bases, V lost 4 bases, and 6 bases had no gene match. The CDR3 DNA follows: TGTGCCAGTAGTAGGACAGGGAGGAACGAAAAACTGTTTTTT. This gives the protein CASSRTGRNEKLFF.

The V and J genes are TRBV11-3 and TRBJ1-3, with unresolved D. The CDR3 loop spans 13 amino acids. V lost 2 bases and J lost 8, with 10 bases in between. Looked up from germline, CDR1 is SGHNT and CDR2 is YENEEA. The CDR3 sequence: CASSLREVDTIYF. Here the CDR3 DNA reads TGTGCCAGCAGCTTACGGGAAGTAGACACCATATATTTT.

The chain employs TRBV7-2 and TRBJ1-6; TRBD1 matches at 8 bases. The CDR3 extends over 16 amino acids. The germline CDR1 and CDR2 sequences are SGHTA and FQGNSA. Losses at the gene ends were 1 base for V and 7 bases for J; bases not matched to a gene: 6. This CDR3 is CASSLEDRVRNSPLHF. The CDR3 region has the DNA TGTGCCAGCAGCTTAGAGGACAGGGTCAGGAATTCACCCCTCCACTTT.

This clone was seen only once. The rearrangement links TRBV7-2 to TRBJ1-5, with D unresolved. V was pared by 1 base and J by 3 bases, with 10 bases between. CDR1 and CDR2 (germline): SGHTA, FQGNSA. The CDR3 has 15 residues. This CDR3 is CASSLGGGINQPQHF. CDR3 DNA: TGTGCCAGCAGCTTAGGAGGTGGAATCAATCAGCCCCAGCATTTT.

This clone was picked up one time. DNA of the CDR3: TGTGCCAGCAGCGTAGCTCGCGGGAGGCCCCCCAATGAGCAGTTCTTC. Its protein is CASSVARGRPPNEQFF. The chain couples TRBV9 to TRBJ2-1; 8 bases map to TRBD2. From germline, CDR1 is SGDLS and CDR2 YYNGEE. With V trimmed by 0 bases and J by 6 bases, 8 bases remained unmatched. The CDR3 sequence is 16 residues long. The complete variable domain, with remaining parts taken from reference TRBV9 and TRBJ2-1, reads DSGVTQTPKHLITATGQRVTLRCSPRSGDLSVYWYQQSLDQGLQFLIQYYNGEERAKGNILERFSAQQFPDLHSELNLSSLELGDSALYFCASSVARGRPPNEQFFGPGTRLTVL.

The rearrangement joins TRBV14 to TRBJ2-1; D unclear. CDR1 SGHDN and CDR2 FVKESK come from the germline V gene. V lost 2 bases, J lost 4 bases, and 6 bases lay in between. The CDR3 consists of 13 residues. The CDR3 DNA reads TGTGCCAGCAGCCAACAGGTGTACAATGAGCAGTTCTTC. Encoded protein: CASSQQVYNEQFF.

The chain links TRBV28 to TRBJ2-3, with 7 bases fitting TRBD2. The germline gives CDR1 MDHEN, CDR2 SYDVKM. The CDR3 sequence is 14 residues long. The V and J ends lost 6 bases and 0 bases, in that order; junction bases with no gene match: 3. The CDR3 protein is CASRIAGSTDTQYF. Here the CDR3 DNA reads TGTGCCAGCAGGATAGCGGGTAGCACAGATACGCAGTATTTT. Full variable domain (missing parts from reference TRBV28 and TRBJ2-3): DVKVTQSSRYLVKRTGEKVFLECVQDMDHENMFWYRQDPGLGLRLIYFSYDVKMKEKGDIPEGYSVSREKKERFSLILESASTNQTSMYLCASRIAGSTDTQYFGPGTRLTVL.

The chain combines TRBV28 with TRBJ2-6; no clear D. Looked up from germline, CDR1 is MDHEN and CDR2 is SYDVKM. The CDR3 runs to 13 residues. The V and J ends lost 6 bases and 0 bases respectively, with 3 bases between them. The CDR3 DNA sequence: TGTGCCAGCAGGGCCTCTGGGGCCAACGTCCTGACTTTC. As protein: CASRASGANVLTF.